The 9 T cell receptor beta chains below were found in one sample sequenced in a study of blood T cell repertoires in COVID-19. Sequencing used immunoSEQ multiplex PCR; TCRdb keeps in-frame clones, though not all of them. Of about 74,000 clones listed, about 88% are singletons. Sequenced material: peripheral blood. Source of these receptors: a man aged 65-85 years with active or convalescent COVID-19.

The chain has TRBV2 and TRBJ2-2; D perhaps matches TRBD1 (5 bases). Germline V gives CDR1 SNHLY, CDR2 FYNNEI. Between the trimmed V and J ends, which lost 3 bases and 7 bases, there was a span of 12 bases. The CDR3 has 14 amino acids. CDR3 sequence (DNA): TGTGCCAGCAGTGAGGCAGGGTATTACGGGGAGCTGTTTTTT. It is translated as CASSEAGYYGELFF.

This clone has only one observation. The chain has TRBV18 and TRBJ2-1, with 7 bases aligning to TRBD1. Germline V lookup: CDR1 KGHSH, CDR2 LQKENI. Trimming took 3 bases from V and 0 from J; bases not matched to a gene: 2. The CDR3 loop spans 15 amino acids. The CDR3 loop is CASSPGQSSYNEQFF. CDR3 DNA sequence: TGTGCCAGCTCACCGGGACAGAGCTCCTACAATGAGCAGTTCTTC.

The chain links TRBV5-6 to TRBJ1-2; D ambiguous. CDR3 length equals 14 residues. V lost 5 bases and J lost 4, with 15 bases in between. Germline values: CDR1 SGHDT, CDR2 YYEEEE. CDR3 amino acids: CASSSVLGGYGYTF. The CDR3 DNA reads as TGTGCCAGCAGTTCCGTATTAGGAGGCTATGGCTACACCTTC.

V is TRBV4-2 and J is TRBJ2-5; 9 nucleotides align to TRBD2. CDR1 LGHNA and CDR2 YNFKEQ come from the germline V gene. This CDR3 is 16 amino acids long. Germline trimming cut 0 bases from V and 2 bases from J; bases unmatched to any gene: 4. Here the CDR3 DNA reads TGTGCCAGCAGCCAAGAGGGGCGGGGGGGTCAAGAGACCCAGTACTTC. Encoded protein: CASSQEGRGGQETQYF.

The chain has TRBV4-1 and TRBJ2-7, with 8 bases identical to TRBD2. Germline V gene data show CDR1 as MGHRA and CDR2 as YSYEKL. The V and J ends lost 0 bases and 7 bases, in that order; junction bases with no gene match: 8. The CDR3 consists of 15 residues. The CDR3 spells CASSQDRASGWEQYF. DNA for the CDR3: TGCGCCAGCAGCCAAGATAGGGCTAGCGGGTGGGAGCAGTACTTC.

This clone was seen just once. The chain links TRBV30 to TRBJ2-1, with D perhaps matching TRBD1 (6 bases). The V and J ends lost 0 bases and 9 bases respectively, with 18 bases between them. CDR3 length: 15 residues. Germline CDR1 GTSNPN, CDR2 SVGIG (reference sequence). The CDR3 sequence: CAWSVQGLPRGEQFF. CDR3 sequence (DNA): TGTGCCTGGAGTGTGCAGGGCCTACCCAGGGGTGAGCAGTTCTTC.

This chain connects TRBV29-1 to TRBJ2-5; 7 bases line up with TRBD1. The junction had 4 bases not matched to a gene; V was cut back by 3 bases and J by 3 bases. This CDR3 is built from 13 residues. Germline V gives CDR1 SQVTM, CDR2 ANQGSEA. CDR3 amino acids: CSVETGTKETQYF. The CDR3 nucleotides read TGCAGCGTTGAGACAGGGACGAAAGAGACCCAGTACTTC. The variable domain in full, completed from reference TRBV29-1 and TRBJ2-5, reads SAVISQKPSRDICQRGTSLTIQCQVDSQVTMMFWYRQQPGQSLTLIATANQGSEATYESGFVIDKFPISRPNLTFSTLTVSNMSPEDSSIYLCSVETGTKETQYFGPGTRLLVL.

This clone has a single count. The J gene is TRBJ2-7, the V gene TRBV2, with 10 positions matching TRBD1. Germline V gives CDR1 SNHLY, CDR2 FYNNEI. With V trimmed by 4 bases and J by 3 bases, 0 bases remained unmatched. The CDR3 contains 13 residues. The CDR3 protein is CASSGTGGYEQYF. Here the CDR3 DNA reads TGTGCCAGCAGTGGGACAGGGGGCTACGAGCAGTACTTC.

This chain joins TRBV5-4 and TRBJ1-1, with TRBD1 matching over 7 bases. Germline lookup yields CDR1 SGHNT and CDR2 YYREEE (reference sequence). V trimming: 1 base; J trimming: 1 base; junction bases outside the gene matches: 4. The CDR3 has 15 residues. The DNA of the CDR3 is TGTGCCAGCAGCTTGAGGGGGCGCCGGAACACTGAAGCTTTCTTT. This encodes CASSLRGRRNTEAFF.